This is a list of T cell receptor beta chains from one sample in a study of blood T cell repertoires in COVID-19. Some clones are missing from TCRdb's copy, which holds only in-frame ones; the method was immunoSEQ multiplex PCR. Altogether approximately 97,000 clones are present, roughly four fifths being singletons, with the ten largest covering less than 10%. Input material: peripheral blood. The receptors shown here come from a man in his forties or fifties with active or convalescent COVID-19. CDR3s include the opening cysteine and the closing phenylalanine or tryptophan. A D gene is named only where the DNA matches it firmly. Clone sizes are given selectively: once, few, many, or a class where the clone is expanded.

>TRBJ1-6|few|.|TRBV3-1/TRBV3-2
CASSQARNSYNSPLHF
TGTGCCAGCAGCCAGGCCAGGAACTCCTATAATTCACCCCTCCACTTT
>TRBJ2-7|.|.|TRBV7-2
CASSQGGGGAEYF
TGTGCCAGCAGCCAAGGAGGAGGGGGGGCGGAGTACTTC
>TRBJ2-5|.|TRBD1|TRBV12-3/TRBV12-4
CASSPTGVETQYF
TGTGCCAGCAGCCCGACAGGGGTAGAGACCCAGTACTTC
>TRBJ2-2|.|.|TRBV21-1
CASSKGYGTENTGELFF
TGTGCCAGCAGCAAAGGGTACGGGACAGAGAACACCGGGGAGCTGTTTTTT
>TRBJ2-7|.|TRBD1|TRBV7-8
CASSSDRDSYEQYF
TGTGCCAGCAGCTCGGACAGGGACTCCTACGAGCAGTACTTC
>TRBJ1-2|.|.|TRBV30
CAWSAGWGYTF
TGTGCCTGGAGCGCCGGGTGGGGCTACACCTTC
>TRBJ2-3|few|.|TRBV2
CASSWANAQYF
TGTGCCAGCAGTTGGGCGAATGCGCAGTATTTT
>TRBJ1-1|.|TRBD1|TRBV11-2
CASSAGQGNTEAFF
TGTGCCAGCAGCGCGGGACAGGGGAACACTGAAGCTTTCTTT
>TRBJ2-3|.|.|TRBV2
CASSAAGQGGDTQYF
TGTGCCAGCAGTGCGGCCGGTCAAGGAGGGGATACGCAGTATTTT
>TRBJ1-3|.|.|TRBV5-6
CASSRTNPSRDTIYF
TGTGCCAGCAGCCGGACAAACCCAAGCAGGGACACCATATATTTT
>TRBJ1-3|.|TRBD1|TRBV6-5
CASSNDRGPGNTIYF
TGTGCCAGCAGTAACGACAGGGGGCCAGGAAACACCATATATTTT
>TRBJ2-1|.|.|TRBV5-1
CASSGQEGGSYNEQFF
TGCGCCAGCAGCGGGCAGGAGGGCGGCTCCTACAATGAGCAGTTCTTC
>TRBJ1-1|.|.|TRBV30
CAWSVQTGNTEAFF
TGTGCCTGGAGTGTCCAGACAGGGAACACTGAAGCTTTCTTT
>TRBJ2-7|.|TRBD1|TRBV9
CASSGGQGYEQYF
TGTGCCAGCAGCGGGGGACAGGGGTACGAGCAGTACTTC
>TRBJ2-7|.|TRBD2|TRBV13
CASSQRGGRVEQYF
TGTGCCAGCAGCCAACGGGGGGGCCGGGTCGAGCAGTACTTC
>TRBJ1-1|.|TRBD1|TRBV30
CAWGGQMNTEAFF
TGTGCCTGGGGGGGACAGATGAACACTGAAGCTTTCTTT
>TRBJ2-3|.|TRBD2|TRBV4-2
CASSHGPSGGATDTQYF
TGTGCCAGCAGCCACGGACCAAGCGGGGGGGCCACAGATACGCAGTATTTT
>TRBJ1-4|.|TRBD1|TRBV5-4
CASSTDRTNEKLFF
TGTGCCAGCAGCACGGACAGGACTAATGAAAAACTGTTTTTT
>TRBJ2-2|few|TRBD1|TRBV7-6
CASSVKDRASTGELFF
TGTGCCAGCAGCGTCAAGGACAGGGCCAGCACCGGGGAGCTGTTTTTT
>TRBJ1-3|.|TRBD1|TRBV13
CASSDGTGELDTIYF
TGTGCCAGCAGCGATGGGACAGGGGAGTTAGACACCATATATTTT
>TRBJ2-7|.|TRBD1|TRBV2
CASKETGGAYEQYF
TGTGCCAGCAAGGAGACAGGGGGCGCCTACGAGCAGTACTTC
>TRBJ2-7|.|TRBD2|TRBV5-1
CASSPWPRGGETYEQYF
TGCGCCAGCAGCCCTTGGCCCCGGGGGGGCGAAACCTACGAGCAGTACTTC
>TRBJ2-3|.|.|TRBV3-1/TRBV3-2
CASSLRLVAGTDTQYF
TGTGCCAGCAGCCTCCGACTAGTTGCTGGCACAGATACGCAGTATTTT
>TRBJ1-1|.|.|TRBV25-1
CASSEQGSGPYMNTEAFF
TGTGCCAGCAGTGAACAGGGGTCGGGTCCCTATATGAACACTGAAGCTTTCTTT
>TRBJ2-7|.|TRBD1|TRBV7-2
CASSLFEGALGEQYF
TGTGCCAGCAGCTTGTTCGAGGGGGCCTTGGGGGAGCAGTACTTC
>TRBJ2-7|.|TRBD2|TRBV5-1
CASSLGLAGGTYEQYF
TGCGCCAGCAGCTTGGGACTAGCGGGGGGGACTTACGAGCAGTACTTC
>TRBJ1-1|.|.|TRBV7-2
CASSFDRLNTEAFF
TGTGCCAGCAGTTTCGACAGACTCAACACTGAAGCTTTCTTT
>TRBJ1-2|.|.|TRBV30
CAWSVQGLSGGYTF
TGTGCCTGGAGTGTACAGGGCCTCTCGGGAGGCTACACCTTC
>TRBJ1-6|.|.|TRBV27
CASSYGFRGSNSPLHF
TGTGCCAGCAGTTATGGCTTCCGGGGTAGTAATTCACCCCTCCACTTT
>TRBJ1-1|.|.|TRBV9
CASSPLGRTEAFF
TGTGCCAGCAGCCCTCTAGGAAGGACTGAAGCTTTCTTT
>TRBJ1-2|.|TRBD1|TRBV28
CASSGQGELNGYTF
TGTGCCAGCTCCGGACAGGGGGAGTTAAATGGCTACACCTTC
>TRBJ2-5|.|.|TRBV7-2
CASSSGETQYF
TGTGCCAGCAGCTCCGGGGAGACCCAGTACTTC
>TRBJ2-7|.|TRBD2|TRBV4-2
CASSQVTSGGYEQYF
TGTGCCAGCAGCCAAGTGACTAGCGGGGGCTACGAGCAGTACTTC
>TRBJ2-7|.|.|TRBV12-5
CASGLVPARSTYEQYF
TGTGCTAGTGGTTTGGTACCGGCCAGGTCGACCTACGAGCAGTACTTC
>TRBJ1-6|.|.|TRBV4-1
CASSQEGGSPLHF
TGCGCCAGCAGCCAAGAAGGCGGCTCACCCCTCCACTTT
>TRBJ2-3|.|TRBD2|TRBV7-2
CASSPRTSGGARDTQYF
TGTGCCAGCAGCCCGCGGACTAGCGGGGGGGCGAGAGATACGCAGTATTTT
>TRBJ2-7|.|.|TRBV27
CASSVGIKRYEQYF
TGTGCCAGCAGTGTCGGGATTAAGAGGTACGAGCAGTACTTC
>TRBJ2-7|.|TRBD1|TRBV6-5
CASSSSPGQGAHEQYF
TGTGCCAGCAGTTCGTCACCGGGACAGGGGGCGCACGAGCAGTACTTC
>TRBJ2-5|.|.|TRBV7-2
CASSPAGLPAETQYF
TGTGCCAGCAGCCCGGCGGGACTCCCCGCAGAGACCCAGTACTTC
>TRBJ1-6|few|TRBD1|TRBV6-1
CASSEGTGGFSPLHF
TGTGCCAGCAGTGAGGGGACAGGGGGTTTCTCACCCCTCCACTTT
>TRBJ2-3|.|TRBD2|TRBV9
CASSVAGGAIGTDTQYF
TGTGCCAGCAGCGTAGCGGGGGGGGCCATCGGCACAGATACGCAGTATTTT
>TRBJ1-1|.|.|TRBV6-6
CASSPPGGNTEAFF
TGTGCCAGCAGTCCCCCCGGGGGGAACACTGAAGCTTTCTTT
>TRBJ1-1|.|.|TRBV4-1
CASSQETVTTEAFF
TGCGCCAGCAGCCAGGAGACAGTCACGACTGAAGCTTTCTTT
>TRBJ1-4|.|TRBD1|TRBV5-4
CASSLNRGANEKLFF
TGTGCCAGCAGCTTAAACAGGGGGGCTAATGAAAAACTGTTTTTT
>TRBJ1-1|.|TRBD1|TRBV7-9
CASSLMGTDTEAFF
TGTGCCAGCAGCTTAATGGGGACAGACACTGAAGCTTTCTTT
>TRBJ1-1|.|.|TRBV9
CASSARGLQNTEAFF
TGTGCCAGCAGCGCCCGAGGGCTCCAGAACACTGAAGCTTTCTTT
>TRBJ1-4|once|.|TRBV30
CAWTGKETNEKLFF
TGTGCCTGGACCGGGAAGGAAACTAATGAAAAACTGTTTTTT
>TRBJ1-3|.|.|TRBV5-1
CASRPGRSDTIYF
TGCGCCAGCAGACCTGGTCGATCAGACACCATATATTTT
>TRBJ1-5|.|.|TRBV6-5
CASQGNQPQHF
TGTGCCAGCCAGGGAAATCAGCCCCAGCATTTT
>TRBJ2-2|.|TRBD1|TRBV5-4
CASSLVGTVNTGELFF
TGTGCCAGCAGCTTGGTTGGGACAGTAAACACCGGGGAGCTGTTTTTT
>TRBJ2-2|.|TRBD2|TRBV18
CASSPPRLAGYTGELFF
TGTGCCAGCTCACCGCCGAGACTAGCGGGGTACACCGGGGAGCTGTTTTTT
>TRBJ2-3|few|.|TRBV4-2
CASSQGPLGGGQQDTQYF
TGTGCCAGCAGCCAAGGCCCCCTGGGGGGGGGCCAGCAAGATACGCAGTATTTT
>TRBJ1-1|.|.|TRBV9
CASSVAGTEAFF
TGTGCCAGCAGCGTAGCGGGAACTGAAGCTTTCTTT
>TRBJ2-2|.|TRBD1|TRBV18
CASSPGQGLTGELFF
TGTGCCAGCTCACCGGGACAGGGGCTTACCGGGGAGCTGTTTTTT
>TRBJ2-3|.|TRBD2|TRBV2
CASSGGGLAGLDTQYF
TGTGCCAGCAGTGGAGGGGGACTAGCGGGGCTGGATACGCAGTATTTT
>TRBJ2-4|.|TRBD2|TRBV4-3
CASSQGLAGGLAKNIQYF
TGCGCCAGCAGCCAGGGACTAGCGGGGGGACTAGCCAAAAACATTCAGTACTTC
>TRBJ2-1|.|.|TRBV5-4
CASSLAADTYNEQFF
TGTGCCAGCAGCTTGGCGGCCGACACCTACAATGAGCAGTTCTTC
>TRBJ2-3|.|.|TRBV6-2/TRBV6-3
CASSYGGLGTDTQYF
TGTGCCAGCAGTTACGGGGGGTTGGGCACAGATACGCAGTATTTT
>TRBJ1-3|once|.|TRBV6-5
CASSYRGQGGNTIYF
TGTGCCAGCAGTTACCGTGGGCAGGGCGGAAACACCATATATTTT
>TRBJ1-1|.|.|TRBV3-1/TRBV3-2
CASSYRGSTEAFF
TGTGCCAGCAGCTATCGGGGGAGTACTGAAGCTTTCTTT